The count of the clone carrying this T cell receptor (beta chain) is one. The antigen remains undetermined. This CDR3 spans 13 amino acids. The V end lost 4 bases, the J end lost 2 bases, and 8 bases lay between the germline ends. Germline V gene data show CDR1 as KGHDR and CDR2 as SFDVKD. This entry is derived from a study of T cell responses to AZD1222 COVID-19 vaccine. Study-level findings and limits: Nearly half of spike-specific TCRs reportedly target unmutated variant regions.

Clones were read by immunoSEQ multiplex PCR, and TCRdb kept only the in-frame ones, dropping some. The table shows approximately 90,000 clones, with approximately 86% occurring only once. The chain combines TRBV24-1 with TRBJ2-7; D remains unclear. Source: peripheral blood, taken on day 0 of AZD1222 vaccination. This sequence was found in an adult in good health. CDR3 loop: CATSEPPTYEQYF. The CDR3 region has the DNA TGTGCCACCAGTGAGCCGCCCACCTACGAGCAGTACTTC.